The rows below give T cell receptor beta chains drawn from one sample of a study of post-analysis software for immune sequencing data. TCRdb re-called the PCR reads through MiXCR, storing one row per CDR3 protein. The sample has 650,000 to 850,000 distinct CDR3 sequences, approximately 57% seen once. Material: blood. The receptors were gathered from a girl aged 5-17 years with multiple sclerosis. Both conserved end residues are part of each CDR3. A D gene is named only where the DNA matches it firmly. The size of a clone is reported for some rows only, either as once, few or many, or as a class for expanded clones.

TGTGCCAGCAGCCATGGGACTAGCTCCGAGCAGTACTTC | CASSHGTSSEQYF | few | TRBJ2-7 | TRBD2 | TRBV3-1
TGTGCCAGCAGCTTGGGCGTACTAGCTCCGTCCCAGTACTTC | CASSLGVLAPSQYF | few | TRBJ2-7 | - | TRBV5-6
TGTGCCAGCAGCTTAAGTCGGGCGGGTCTCCCCACGGAGCAGTACTTC | CASSLSRAGLPTEQYF | - | TRBJ2-7 | - | TRBV7-3
TGTGCCAGCAGTGAGACGGTGAGCAGTACAGATACGCAGTATTTT | CASSETVSSTDTQYF | - | TRBJ2-3 | - | TRBV6-4
TGTGCCACCAGCCACCTCAATGAGCAGTTCTTC | CATSHLNEQFF | - | TRBJ2-1 | - | TRBV24-1
TGTGCCAGCAGCTCTCAACAGACGTCCAAAGCGCAGTATTTT | CASSSQQTSKAQYF | - | TRBJ2-3 | - | TRBV7-9
TGTGCCATCACCCCAGGACAGGGGGTATCTGGGGCCAACGTCCTGACTTTC | CAITPGQGVSGANVLTF | - | TRBJ2-6 | TRBD1 | TRBV10-3
TGCAGTGCTAGAACGGGTGGCGGCGGTCAGCCCCAGCATTTT | CSARTGGGGQPQHF | few | TRBJ1-5 | - | TRBV20-1
TGTGCCACCAGCAGCAAACGGGACAGCGGTACCTACGAGCAGTACTTC | CATSSKRDSGTYEQYF | - | TRBJ2-7 | TRBD1 | TRBV15
TGTGCCAGCAGGGCCCTAGCCTACGAGCAGTACTTC | CASRALAYEQYF | few | TRBJ2-7 | - | TRBV2
TGCAGCGTCTCATTCCCCACCGAGAGCGGAAGCTACAATGAGCAGTTCTTC | CSVSFPTESGSYNEQFF | few | TRBJ2-1 | - | TRBV29-1
TGCAGCGTTGAAGGGTTAAGGCCCACTCAGCGCAATGAGCAGTTCTTC | CSVEGLRPTQRNEQFF | many | TRBJ2-1 | - | TRBV29-1
TGTGCCAGCAGCCTAAACAGGGTTACTGAAGCTTTCTTT | CASSLNRVTEAFF | - | TRBJ1-1 | - | TRBV12-3/TRBV12-4